The 31 T cell receptor beta chains in this list originate from one sample, sequenced in a study of T cell changes during pregnancy in multiple sclerosis. Sequencing was performed with immunoSEQ multiplex PCR; in TCRdb, only in-frame clones are kept and a portion is missing. This repertoire shows about 76,000 clones, just over 90% found once; its top ten account for approximately 2.5%. Specimen: peripheral blood, collected in the second trimester of pregnancy. The origin of the receptors is a female donor with multiple sclerosis, enrolled in a pregnancy study.

V and J are TRBV4-1 and TRBJ1-1; D perhaps matches TRBD1 (6 bases). Germline V gives CDR1 MGHRA, CDR2 YSYEKL. V shed 2 bases and J shed 0 bases, with 7 bases lying between them. The CDR3 length is 14 residues. The DNA for the CDR3 is TGCGCCAGCAGCCAAAGGGACATGAACACTGAAGCTTTCTTT. Residues: CASSQRDMNTEAFF.

CDR3 sequence: CASSFTISGNEQFF. The CDR3, as DNA: TGTGCCAGCAGCTTTACGATCTCCGGCAATGAGCAGTTCTTC. This chain links TRBV5-4 with TRBJ2-1; no firm D call. This CDR3 contains 14 residues. Germline-derived CDR1 and CDR2 are SGHNT and YYREEE (reference sequence). V gave up 2 bases and J gave up 6 bases, with 12 bases separating them.

The V gene is TRBV6-5, the J gene TRBJ1-1; the match to TRBD1 covers 7 bases. CDR3 length: 13 residues. V lost 7 bases, J lost 10 bases, and 12 bases stayed unmatched. Germline V gene sequence: CDR1 MNHEY, CDR2 SVGAGI. CDR3 in amino acids: CASMGVVRQGAFF. For the CDR3, the DNA is TGTGCCAGCATGGGGGTCGTTCGACAGGGAGCTTTCTTT.

The chain employs TRBV5-1 and TRBJ2-2; 8 bases line up with TRBD1. This CDR3 is built from 15 residues. J was trimmed by 0 bases and V by 4 bases; bases with no gene match: 2. CDR1 and CDR2 from the germline V gene are SGHRS and YFSETQ. The CDR3 sequence: CASSLTGANTGELFF. CDR3 coding DNA: TGCGCCAGCAGCCTGACAGGGGCGAACACCGGGGAGCTGTTTTTT.

V gene TRBV5-5 combines with J gene TRBJ2-3, with a possible D match to TRBD2 (6 bases). The CDR3 sequence is 14 residues long. V lost 4 bases, J lost 2 bases, and 11 bases lay in between. In germline, CDR1 is SGHKS, CDR2 YYEKEE (reference sequence). The CDR3 loop is CASSRDWVTDTQYF. In DNA form, the CDR3 reads TGTGCCAGCAGCCGGGACTGGGTCACAGATACGCAGTATTTT.

The rearrangement links TRBV11-3 to TRBJ1-6; no reliable D call. The CDR3 has 18 residues. Trimming cost V 2 bases and J 0 bases, with 14 bases left between them. Germline V gene lookup returns CDR1 SGHNT and CDR2 YENEEA. In DNA form, the CDR3 reads TGTGCCAGCAGCTTACTCGAGGGCCTAAGCTCCTATAATTCACCCCTCCACTTT. It specifies CASSLLEGLSSYNSPLHF.

The J gene is TRBJ2-7, the V gene TRBV18; 8 bases match TRBD1. V lost 4 bases to trimming and J lost 10 bases; unmatched junction nucleotides: 6. Germline loops: CDR1 KGHSH, CDR2 LQKENI. There are 12 residues in the CDR3. The DNA for the CDR3 is TGTGCCAGCTCACTTGACAGGGGTGAACAGTACTTC. Translated: CASSLDRGEQYF.

V and J are TRBV18 and TRBJ1-2; 9 bases fit TRBD1. Germline loops: CDR1 KGHSH, CDR2 LQKENI. This CDR3 is 18 amino acids long. The J segment lost 1 base and the V segment lost 6 bases, leaving 15 bases of the junction unmatched. CDR3 bases: TGTGCCAGCTCTCTAAGGGCCTCCGGGACAGGGTATAACTATGGCTACACCTTC. Protein sequence: CASSLRASGTGYNYGYTF.

The rearrangement uses TRBV6-5 and TRBJ2-3, with D unclear. The V and J ends lost 2 bases and 2 bases respectively, with 8 bases between them. Germline assignment: CDR1 MNHEY and CDR2 SVGAGI. This CDR3 region has 14 residues. The CDR3, as DNA: TGTGCCAGCAGTTACGTCAGCGACACAGATACGCAGTATTTT. It yields the protein CASSYVSDTDTQYF.

The genes are TRBV2 and TRBJ2-7; D is uncertain. Per germline, CDR1 SNHLY and CDR2 FYNNEI. This CDR3 has 13 residues. Trimming removed 4 bases at V and 0 bases at J, with 7 bases between. The CDR3 coding sequence is TGTGCCAGCAGTGCCACAGTCTCCTACGAGCAGTACTTC. Protein: CASSATVSYEQYF.

The chain couples TRBV6-5 to TRBJ1-2; D remains ambiguous. The CDR3 loop spans 15 amino acids. Germline V gives CDR1 MNHEY, CDR2 SVGAGI. With 0 bases removed from V and 6 bases from J, the gap between germline ends came to 14 bases. In DNA, the CDR3 is TGTGCCAGCAGTTACTCGAGCCAACCCTTAAATGGCTACACCTTC. This gives the protein CASSYSSQPLNGYTF.

The chain is built from TRBV7-6 and TRBJ2-1; possible D gene TRBD1, 5 bases. The ends were cut back, 3 bases at V and 3 bases at J, with 12 bases in the middle. CDR3 length: 15 residues. CDR1 is SGHVS, CDR2 FNYEAQ, per germline. The CDR3 region has the DNA TGTGCCAGCAGCTTCAGGGAATCGGGCTACAATGAGCAGTTCTTC. It translates to CASSFRESGYNEQFF.

The V and J genes are TRBV9 and TRBJ2-1; 14 nucleotides match TRBD2. The CDR3 covers 15 residues. The germline CDR1 and CDR2 sequences are SGDLS and YYNGEE. The junction had 0 bases not matched to a gene; V was cut back by 0 bases and J by 7 bases. In DNA, the CDR3 is TGTGCCAGCAGCGTAGGGACTAGCGGGGGGAATGAGCAGTTCTTC. Protein product: CASSVGTSGGNEQFF.

This clone turned up a few times. The chain carries TRBV18 and TRBJ1-6; D is possibly TRBD1 (5 bases). V was clipped by 3 bases and J by 6 bases, with 12 bases between them. CDR3 length: 15 amino acids. Germline V lookup: CDR1 KGHSH, CDR2 LQKENI. CDR3 nucleotides: TGTGCCAGCTCACCGCAGGGTGAGAGTAATTCACCCCTCCACTTT. Amino acids: CASSPQGESNSPLHF.

This sequence joins TRBV2 and TRBJ2-1; a possible D gene is TRBD1 (7 bases). The CDR3 covers 14 residues. The V gene lost 2 bases and the J gene lost 4 bases, with 9 bases spanning the gap. In germline, CDR1 is SNHLY, CDR2 FYNNEI. The CDR3 region has the DNA TGTGCCAGCAGTGAACAGGGGGGATACAATGAGCAGTTCTTC. Encoded protein: CASSEQGGYNEQFF.

The J gene is TRBJ1-2, the V gene TRBV29-1; 7 positions match TRBD1. Germline V gives CDR1 SQVTM, CDR2 ANQGSEA. Trimming removed 6 bases from V and 4 bases from J; junction bases left unmatched: 8. The CDR3 covers 13 residues. The CDR3 DNA reads as TGCAGCGTCGAACCCAGGGGGAGCTATGGCTACACCTTC. Amino acids: CSVEPRGSYGYTF.

The chain couples TRBV5-1 to TRBJ2-7; the D gene is possibly TRBD2 (6 bases). The V end lost 4 bases, the J end lost 2 bases, and 10 bases lay between the germline ends. The CDR3 spans 13 residues. Germline V gene data show CDR1 as SGHRS and CDR2 as YFSETQ. The CDR3 is CASSRSGPYEQYF. The CDR3 DNA is TGCGCCAGCAGCAGGAGCGGGCCCTACGAGCAGTACTTC.

This rearrangement joins TRBV14 to TRBJ1-1; a weak D match, TRBD1 (6 bases). Germline CDR1 and CDR2: SGHDN and FVKESK. V was cut by 5 bases and J by 2 bases, with 15 bases left in between. This CDR3 spans 15 amino acids. In nucleotides, the CDR3 is TGTGCCAGCAGCAAGAACCGGGACATAAACACTGAAGCTTTCTTT. This sequence encodes CASSKNRDINTEAFF.

The chain has TRBV13 and TRBJ2-6; D is perhaps TRBD1 (5 bases). CDR3 length: 17 residues. Per the germline V gene, CDR1 is PRHDT and CDR2 is FYEKMQ (reference sequence). V was clipped by 4 bases and J by 0 bases, with 13 bases between them. CDR3: CASSSQGLSSGANVLTF. CDR3 nucleotides: TGTGCCAGCAGCTCCCAGGGCTTAAGCTCTGGGGCCAACGTCCTGACTTTC.

The chain links TRBV10-1 to TRBJ2-7, with D tentatively TRBD1 (5 bases). CDR1 is WNHNN and CDR2 is SYGVQD in the germline V gene (reference sequence). V was cut by 0 bases and J by 0 bases, with 18 bases left in between. This CDR3 has 18 amino acids. In nucleotides, the CDR3 is TGCGCCAGCAGTGAGTCGAAGTTACGGACACCAAGCTCCTACGAGCAGTACTTC. Amino acids: CASSESKLRTPSSYEQYF.

DNA of the CDR3: TGTGCCAGCAGTTCAGGGGGGAGCGCTAATGAAAAACTGTTTTTT. This translates into CASSSGGSANEKLFF. This chain connects TRBV6-5 to TRBJ1-4, with TRBD1 identical over 7 bases. The J segment lost 3 bases and the V segment lost 4 bases, leaving 5 bases of the junction unmatched. The CDR3 covers 15 residues. Germline values: CDR1 MNHEY, CDR2 SVGAGI.

The chain couples TRBV18 to TRBJ2-7; tentative D call: TRBD2 (5 bases). CDR3 length: 15 amino acids. Germline V CDR1 and CDR2: KGHSH, LQKENI. Trimming shortened V by 4 bases and J by 2 bases, and 15 bases separated the two germline ends. The CDR3 is CASSRTGLATYEQYF. As DNA, the CDR3 is TGTGCCAGCTCACGGACCGGACTTGCGACCTACGAGCAGTACTTC.

The chain couples TRBV6-6 to TRBJ1-5, with TRBD1 matching over 7 bases. The germline V gene encodes CDR1 MNHNY and CDR2 SVGAGI (reference sequence). The J segment lost 4 bases and the V segment lost 6 bases, leaving 3 bases of the junction unmatched. The length of the CDR3 is 13 residues. CDR3 region: CASRTGLNQPQHF. In DNA, the CDR3 is TGTGCCAGCAGGACAGGGCTAAATCAGCCCCAGCATTTT.

The chain carries TRBV5-1 and TRBJ1-1; a possible D gene is TRBD1 (5 bases). Trimming shortened V by 0 bases and J by 3 bases, and 9 bases separated the two germline ends. The CDR3 has 14 amino acids. Germline V gene data show CDR1 as SGHRS and CDR2 as YFSETQ. The CDR3 protein is CASSLEGRDTEAFF. The CDR3 DNA is TGCGCCAGCAGCTTGGAGGGGAGGGACACTGAAGCTTTCTTT.

V and J are TRBV10-1 and TRBJ2-2; D might be TRBD2 (6 bases). The ends were cut back, 6 bases at V and 5 bases at J, with 10 bases in the middle. The CDR3 is 13 amino acids. CDR1 is WNHNN and CDR2 is SYGVQD in the germline V gene (reference sequence). The CDR3 here is CASREGGTGELFF. CDR3 nucleotides: TGCGCCAGCAGGGAGGGAGGAACCGGGGAGCTGTTTTTT.

The chain links TRBV10-3 to TRBJ2-5; maybe TRBD1 (6 bases). Trimming stripped 4 bases from V and 3 bases from J, with 15 bases between. Germline loops: CDR1 ENHRY, CDR2 SYGVKD. The CDR3 is made up of 15 amino acids. The CDR3 is CAISVPGAVEETQYF. The DNA of the CDR3 is TGTGCCATCAGTGTGCCAGGGGCAGTTGAAGAGACCCAGTACTTC.

The chain recombines TRBV5-1 with TRBJ1-4; 7 nucleotides line up with TRBD1. In germline, CDR1 is SGHRS, CDR2 YFSETQ. CDR3 length: 15 residues. The ends lost 0 bases at V and 6 bases at J; junction bases unmatched: 5. CDR3 DNA sequence: TGCGCCAGCAGCTTGGGGGACAGCCTTTATGAAAAACTGTTTTTT. Translating gives CASSLGDSLYEKLFF.

This chain connects TRBV29-1 to TRBJ1-1; 7 bases are shared with TRBD1. V dropped 1 base and J dropped 1; count of bases not matched to a gene: 3. Germline V CDR1 and CDR2: SQVTM, ANQGSEA. The CDR3 covers 14 residues. The CDR3 DNA is TGCAGCGTTGAAGCCAGGGGGTCGAACACTGAAGCTTTCTTT. It encodes CSVEARGSNTEAFF.

V and J are TRBV10-2 and TRBJ1-2, with TRBD1 matching over 8 bases. The CDR3 covers 13 residues. With V trimmed by 0 bases and J by 10 bases, 4 bases remained unmatched. Germline values: CDR1 WSHSY, CDR2 SAAADI. CDR3 residues: CASSESWTGNYTF. The CDR3 DNA is TGCGCCAGCAGTGAGTCTTGGACAGGGAACTACACCTTC.

This rearrangement joins TRBV10-3 to TRBJ1-2; the D is unclear. CDR1 is ENHRY and CDR2 is SYGVKD in the germline V gene. V was trimmed by 6 bases and J by 3 bases, leaving 17 bases between them. This CDR3 has 15 amino acids. CDR3 in amino acids: CAIRAQLRQDYGYTF. The CDR3 DNA reads as TGTGCCATCAGAGCACAGCTTCGGCAAGACTATGGCTACACCTTC.

This rearrangement joins TRBV10-2 to TRBJ1-6; D perhaps matches TRBD1 (5 bases). V gave up 3 bases and J gave up 2 bases, with 8 bases separating them. The germline V gene encodes CDR1 WSHSY and CDR2 SAAADI. This CDR3 has 15 residues. The CDR3 DNA is TGCGCCAGCAGTGACCAGGGTACCTATAATTCACCCCTCCACTTT. Encoded protein: CASSDQGTYNSPLHF.